The 23 T cell receptor beta chains listed next were all sequenced from one sample in a study of siplizumab effects on memory and regulatory T cells. Only in-frame clones appear in the TCRdb table, and some are missing; sequencing was by immunoSEQ multiplex PCR. The sample yields some 100,000 clones, roughly 94% seen once. Sequenced input: Tregs sorted from blood. The receptors stem from a human donor in good health.

This chain links TRBV6-6 with TRBJ2-5, with 8 bases matching TRBD1. The CDR3 has 15 amino acids. J lost 6 bases, V lost 8 bases, and 14 bases had no gene match. The germline V gene has CDR1 MNHNY and CDR2 SVGAGI (reference sequence). The CDR3 protein is CASGPDRAILKTQYF. For the CDR3, the DNA is TGTGCCAGCGGACCGGACAGGGCCATCCTGAAGACCCAGTACTTC.

The rearrangement links TRBV20-1 to TRBJ2-7; D ambiguous. The CDR3 is made up of 9 amino acids. Trimming took off 4 bases at V and 7 bases at J, with 5 bases between the two ends. CDR1 is DFQATT and CDR2 is SNEGSKA in the germline V gene (reference sequence). CDR3 sequence reads: CSAIEEQYF. The CDR3 DNA sequence: TGCAGTGCTATAGAAGAGCAGTACTTC.

The rearrangement links TRBV5-4 to TRBJ2-5; TRBD2 matches at 7 bases. The J segment lost 5 bases and the V segment lost 1 base, leaving 8 bases of the junction unmatched. CDR1 is SGHNT and CDR2 is YYREEE in the germline V gene (reference sequence). The CDR3 has 15 residues. In DNA form, the CDR3 reads TGTGCCAGCAGCTTGTGGGGCGGGAGCAGGGAGACCCAGTACTTC. It yields the protein CASSLWGGSRETQYF.

The V gene is TRBV2, the J gene TRBJ2-1; D unclear. Germline CDR1 SNHLY, CDR2 FYNNEI. Trimming removed 6 bases at V and 5 bases at J, with 17 bases between. The length of the CDR3 is 15 residues. The CDR3 nucleotides are TGTGCCAGCAGCCTACCCCGCCGATGGAACAATGAGCAGTTCTTC. It yields the protein CASSLPRRWNNEQFF.

The chain links TRBV15 to TRBJ1-2; 9 nucleotides match TRBD1. The V gene's germline CDR1 is LNHNV and CDR2 YYDKDF (reference sequence). The CDR3 loop spans 14 amino acids. The V gene end was trimmed by 5 bases and the J gene end by 4 bases; junction bases not matched to a gene: 5. The CDR3 loop is CATSSPGQGYGYTF. CDR3 nucleotides: TGTGCCACCAGCTCCCCGGGACAGGGCTATGGCTACACCTTC.

The rearrangement links TRBV27 to TRBJ1-4; D remains unclear. Germline V CDR1 and CDR2: MNHEY, SMNVEV (reference sequence). V lost 6 bases and J 5 bases, leaving 13 bases between the germline ends. There are 14 residues in the CDR3. As DNA, the CDR3 is TGTGCCAGCAGATCACCCAGAGGGAATGAAAAACTGTTTTTT. Its translation: CASRSPRGNEKLFF. Supplemented by reference TRBV27 and TRBJ1-4, the full variable domain reads EAQVTQNPRYLITVTGKKLTVTCSQNMNHEYMSWYRQDPGLGLRQIYYSMNVEVTDKGDVPEGYKVSRKEKRNFPLILESPSPNQTSLYFCASRSPRGNEKLFFGSGTQLSVL.

The rearrangement joins TRBV28 to TRBJ1-2; 8 bases are shared with TRBD1. There are 15 residues in the CDR3. The V and J ends lost 5 bases and 7 bases, in that order; junction bases with no gene match: 12. The germline CDR1 and CDR2 sequences are MDHEN and SYDVKM. The CDR3 DNA reads as TGTGCCAGCAGTAAACTTGGACAGGGAAGTGGTGGCTACACCTTC. It specifies CASSKLGQGSGGYTF.

The chain recombines TRBV6-5 with TRBJ2-7, with 10 bases lining up with TRBD1. J gave up 1 base and V 4 bases, and 7 bases lay outside the gene matches. The CDR3 consists of 16 residues. CDR1 is MNHEY and CDR2 is SVGAGI in the germline V gene. The CDR3 bases are TGTGCCAGCAGTTCCCCCGGGACAGGGGTATCCTACGAGCAGTACTTC. This codes for CASSSPGTGVSYEQYF.

The J gene is TRBJ2-1, the V gene TRBV6-1, with D possibly being TRBD2 (6 bases). CDR1 MNHNS and CDR2 SASEGT come from the germline V gene. The V and J ends lost 6 bases and 7 bases respectively, with 19 bases between them. This CDR3 comprises 15 residues. The CDR3, as DNA: TGTGCCAGCAGCGCTATCCTTTGGGGAGGTAATGAGCAGTTCTTC. Its protein is CASSAILWGGNEQFF.

The rearrangement links TRBV30 to TRBJ1-1, with a weak D call TRBD1 (6 bases). Germline CDR1 GTSNPN, CDR2 SVGIG (reference sequence). Trimming stripped 0 bases from V and 5 bases from J, with 19 bases between. The CDR3 is 16 amino acids. CDR3 residues: CAWSVQAGGRGTEAFF. CDR3 nucleotide sequence: TGTGCCTGGAGTGTACAAGCGGGGGGCCGTGGGACTGAAGCTTTCTTT.

V is TRBV5-6 and J is TRBJ1-2, with D hard to call. Germline CDR1 SGHDT, CDR2 YYEEEE. V lost 4 bases and J lost 4, with 14 bases in between. This CDR3 spans 14 amino acids. Written as DNA, the CDR3 is TGTGCCAGCAGCCCTCCTCTCGGCTCCTATGGCTACACCTTC. Its protein product is CASSPPLGSYGYTF.

J is TRBJ2-7 and V is TRBV6-1; 10 bases fit TRBD1. Germline assignment: CDR1 MNHNS and CDR2 SASEGT. J gave up 6 bases and V 6 bases, and 11 bases lay outside the gene matches. This CDR3 spans 15 amino acids. CDR3 nucleotides: TGTGCCAGCAGGACGCCGGGACAGGGGACCTCCGAGCAGTACTTC. Translation gives CASRTPGQGTSEQYF.

The chain recombines TRBV28 with TRBJ2-3; 7 bases align to TRBD2. Germline lookup yields CDR1 MDHEN and CDR2 SYDVKM. The junction had 6 bases not matched to a gene; V was cut back by 2 bases and J by 10 bases. CDR3 size: 13 residues. This CDR3 is CASSLTGGTAQYF. CDR3 bases: TGTGCCAGCAGTTTAACCGGGGGGACGGCGCAGTATTTT.

The gene calls are TRBV7-2 and TRBJ2-4; D is undetermined. Per germline, CDR1 SGHTA and CDR2 FQGNSA. This CDR3 region has 14 residues. Trimming left V 1 base short and J 11 bases short, with 15 bases between. The CDR3 region is CASSLGGSSVVQYF. Here the CDR3 DNA reads TGTGCCAGCAGCTTAGGAGGTTCGAGCGTAGTTCAGTACTTC.

This clone was picked up one time. The V and J genes are TRBV29-1 and TRBJ1-1; perhaps TRBD1 as D (5 bases). CDR3 length: 13 residues. Looked up from germline, CDR1 is SQVTM and CDR2 is ANQGSEA. Trimming shortened V by 5 bases and J by 1 base, and 11 bases separated the two germline ends. The CDR3 nucleotides are TGCAGCGTTAGGGGTTTGGGGAACACTGAAGCTTTCTTT. Translated: CSVRGLGNTEAFF.

The CDR3 protein is CASSAFEGPNYGYTF. The CDR3 DNA reads as TGTGCCAGCTCAGCTTTTGAAGGGCCTAACTATGGCTACACCTTC. This rearrangement joins TRBV18 to TRBJ1-2; the D is unclear. Trimming cost V 5 bases and J 0 bases, with 13 bases left between them. The CDR3 is 15 amino acids. The germline gives CDR1 KGHSH, CDR2 LQKENI.

In nucleotides, the CDR3 is TGTGCCAGTAGGACTAGCGGGAACTCCTACGAGCAGTACTTC. Its protein is CASRTSGNSYEQYF. The gene calls are TRBV19 and TRBJ2-7; 11 nucleotides align to TRBD2. Unmatched junction bases numbered 1, after V lost 6 bases and J lost 0 bases. This CDR3 contains 14 residues. The germline gives CDR1 LNHDA, CDR2 SQIVND (reference sequence).

This clone has a single count. The chain combines TRBV9 with TRBJ1-4; the D gene is possibly TRBD1 (5 bases). The ends were cut back, 7 bases at V and 0 bases at J, with 19 bases in the middle. Germline CDR1 is SGDLS and CDR2 is YYNGEE. The CDR3 length is 17 residues. The CDR3 sequence: CASSITGQMATNEKLFF. As DNA, the CDR3 is TGTGCCAGCTCAATCACGGGGCAGATGGCAACTAATGAAAAACTGTTTTTT.

The chain couples TRBV11-2 to TRBJ1-1, with D unresolved. The CDR3 runs 15 residues. CDR1 SGHAT and CDR2 FQNNGV come from the germline V gene. V lost 2 bases and J lost 1, with 11 bases in between. CDR3 sequence reads: CASSLFPGPNTEAFF. CDR3 bases: TGTGCCAGCAGCTTATTTCCCGGTCCGAACACTGAAGCTTTCTTT.

The gene calls are TRBV27 and TRBJ1-1; D gene ambiguous. The germline V and J ends were trimmed by 5 bases and 6 bases, with 10 bases remaining between them. Germline CDR1 is MNHEY and CDR2 is SMNVEV (reference sequence). This CDR3 is 12 amino acids long. The CDR3 here is CASSDPLAEAFF. The CDR3 coding sequence is TGTGCCAGCAGTGACCCACTCGCTGAAGCTTTCTTT.

This clone was seen a single time. The rearrangement joins TRBV7-3 to TRBJ2-1, with D tentatively TRBD1 or TRBD2 (5 bases each). Trimming cost V 0 bases and J 7 bases, with 13 bases left between them. The CDR3 sequence is 15 residues long. Germline V lookup: CDR1 SGHTA, CDR2 FQGTGA. CDR3 DNA sequence: TGTGCCAGCAGCTTAACCGGGGCCCCGGGGAATGAGCAGTTCTTC. As protein: CASSLTGAPGNEQFF.

This clone was picked up a small number of times. The V gene is TRBV27, the J gene TRBJ2-5, with D perhaps assigned TRBD1 or TRBD2 (6 bases each). CDR3 length: 19 residues. Trimming pared 0 bases from V and 0 bases from J, leaving 20 bases between. Looked up from germline, CDR1 is MNHEY and CDR2 is SMNVEV (reference sequence). This CDR3 reads CASSLSGLLGGLYQETQYF. CDR3 in DNA: TGTGCCAGCAGTTTATCGGGACTCCTAGGGGGGTTGTACCAAGAGACCCAGTACTTC.

This chain uses TRBV6-5 with TRBJ2-2; D unresolved. V was cut by 8 bases and J by 3 bases, with 16 bases left in between. Germline V gene sequence: CDR1 MNHEY, CDR2 SVGAGI. There are 15 residues in the CDR3. CDR3 DNA sequence: TGTGCCAGCGGGTTGGAGAATTTCTACACCGGGGAGCTGTTTTTT. As protein: CASGLENFYTGELFF.